The rows below give T cell receptor beta chains drawn from one sample of a study of CD8+CD57+ T cells in acquired aplastic anemia. Using its own MiXCR run on the reads, TCRdb lists one record per CDR3 protein. The top ten clones hold around a third of a sample with 150,000 to 200,000 distinct CDR3 sequences, more than 40% of them seen once. Sequencing was done on a sample of sorted CD4+, CD8+, or CD8+CD57+ T cells (not recorded which) from PBMCs. The origin of the receptors is a human donor with aplastic anemia. The CDR3 runs from the conserved cysteine through the conserved F or W. The order of the fields is clone size, D gene, J gene, V gene, CDR3 protein, CDR3 DNA. A D gene is named only where the DNA matches it firmly. Size tells how often a clone was seen (once, few, many) or the class of an expanded clone, and some rows leave it out.

NA | TRBD1 | TRBJ1-1 | TRBV29-1 | CSGRVLTGSNTEAFF | TGCAGCGGCCGAGTATTGACAGGGTCTAACACTGAAGCTTTCTTT
NA | NA | TRBJ1-2 | TRBV24-1 | CATSDTGSNYGYTF | TGTGCCACCAGTGATACAGGGTCTAACTATGGCTACACCTTC
many | TRBD1 | TRBJ1-2 | TRBV3-1 | CASSQAGGRGYTF | TGTGCCAGCAGCCAAGCAGGGGGTCGCGGCTACACCTTC
many | NA | TRBJ1-1 | TRBV29-1 | CSGSGMNTEAFF | TGCAGCGGATCAGGGATGAACACTGAAGCTTTCTTT
many | NA | TRBJ1-1 | TRBV6-5 | CASSSGWDTEAFF | TGTGCCAGCAGTTCCGGATGGGACACTGAAGCTTTCTTT
few | NA | TRBJ2-1 | TRBV7-7 | CASSSGTSNNEQFF | TGTGCCAGCAGCTCAGGGACGTCGAACAATGAGCAGTTCTTC
many | TRBD2 | TRBJ2-7 | TRBV20-1 | CSATPPTSGRSYEQYF | TGCAGTGCTACACCCCCGACTAGCGGGAGGTCCTACGAGCAGTACTTC
once | TRBD1 | TRBJ1-6 | TRBV7-8 | CASSSDRGGNSPLHF | TGTGCCAGCAGCTCGGACAGGGGTGGCAATTCACCCCTCCACTTT
NA | TRBD1 | TRBJ1-1 | TRBV29-1 | CSARQQGSDTEAFF | TGCAGCGCCAGACAACAGGGGAGTGACACTGAAGCTTTCTTT
NA | NA | TRBJ2-5 | TRBV25-1 | CASSDLTGDLRQETQYF | TGTGCCAGCAGTGACCTGACAGGCGACCTCCGACAAGAGACCCAGTACTTC
few | NA | TRBJ2-7 | TRBV7-2 | CASSFTQAKQYF | TGTGCCAGCAGCTTTACCCAGGCCAAGCAGTACTTC
NA | TRBD1 | TRBJ1-2 | TRBV14 | CASGHFPTDRVYGYTF | TGTGCCAGCGGCCATTTCCCCACTGACAGGGTGTATGGCTACACCTTC
NA | NA | TRBJ2-7 | TRBV7-2 | CASSLGQMVFYEQYF | TGTGCCAGCAGCTTAGGACAGATGGTTTTCTACGAGCAGTACTTC
many | NA | TRBJ2-7 | TRBV12-3/TRBV12-4 | CASTTGRSSYEQYF | TGTGCCAGCACCACCGGCCGTAGCTCCTACGAGCAGTACTTC
NA | NA | TRBJ2-7 | TRBV7-3 | CASSLAPTHEQYF | TGTGCCAGCAGCTTGGCCCCGACCCACGAGCAGTACTTC
NA | TRBD2 | TRBJ2-1 | TRBV5-1 | CASSWSGGDYNEQIF | TGCGCCAGCAGCTGGAGCGGGGGAGATTATAATGAGCAGATCTTC
NA | NA | TRBJ2-3 | TRBV9 | CASSVAGWATATQYF | TGTGCCAGCAGCGTGGCGGGTTGGGCGACGGCTACGCAGTATTTT
NA | NA | TRBJ2-6 | TRBV6-1 | CASRPRGGVGANVLTF | TGTGCCAGCAGGCCGAGAGGAGGGGTGGGGGCCAACGTCCTGACTTTC
few | NA | TRBJ2-7 | TRBV7-2 | CASSPFLASSYEQYF | TGTGCCAGCAGCCCCTTCTTAGCGTCCTCCTACGAGCAGTACTTC
once | NA | TRBJ1-6 | TRBV9 | CARRSAGTHSPLHF | TGTGCTAGAAGGTCGGCCGGGACGCATTCACCCCTCCACTTT
NA | TRBD1 | TRBJ1-3 | TRBV19 | CASSMGQNNGNTIYF | TGTGCCAGTAGTATGGGACAGAATAATGGAAACACCATATATTTT
NA | NA | TRBJ2-3 | TRBV24-1 | CATSDLLPDTQYF | TGTGCCACCAGTGATTTGCTACCGGATACGCAGTATTTT
many | TRBD2 | TRBJ2-7 | TRBV7-9 | CASAGASGRSYEQYF | TGTGCCAGCGCGGGGGCTAGCGGGCGATCCTACGAGCAGTACTTC
NA | TRBD1 | TRBJ1-4 | TRBV27 | CASSLSGTGWEKLFF | TGTGCCAGCAGTTTATCCGGGACAGGGTGGGAAAAACTGTTTTTT
NA | TRBD2 | TRBJ2-1 | TRBV15 | CATSRDRLAGGPGEQFF | TGTGCCACCAGCAGAGATCGTCTAGCGGGAGGGCCTGGGGAGCAGTTCTTC
NA | TRBD2 | TRBJ2-1 | TRBV11-1 | CASSGGLAGYQINEQFF | TGTGCCAGCAGCGGGGGACTAGCGGGATACCAGATCAATGAGCAGTTCTTC
many | TRBD1 | TRBJ2-5 | TRBV7-9 | CASGGETGLETQYF | TGTGCCAGCGGTGGCGAGACAGGGTTGGAGACCCAGTACTTC
many | NA | TRBJ2-7 | TRBV6-6 | CASSYGRDYEQYF | TGTGCCAGCAGTTACGGCAGGGACTACGAGCAGTACTTC
many | NA | TRBJ1-1 | TRBV19 | CASSLPNMVAFF | TGTGCCAGTAGTCTCCCTAACATGGTAGCTTTCTTT
NA | NA | TRBJ1-1 | TRBV10-1 | CASSEVKGRAFF | TGCGCCAGCAGTGAGGTGAAGGGCCGCGCTTTCTTT
NA | TRBD2 | TRBJ2-7 | TRBV29-1 | CSVRTTSGEKQYF | TGCAGCGTCCGTACGACTAGCGGAGAAAAGCAGTACTTC
NA | TRBD1 | TRBJ1-1 | TRBV19 | CASRGKGQGWMNTEAFF | TGTGCCAGTCGTGGAAAGGGACAGGGGTGGATGAACACTGAAGCTTTCTTT
many | NA | TRBJ1-2 | TRBV30 | CAESLMMNYGYTF | TGTGCCGAGAGCCTAATGATGAACTATGGCTACACCTTC
NA | NA | TRBJ1-1 | TRBV19 | CASSLLGLSTEAFF | TGTGCCAGTAGTCTACTGGGGCTGAGCACTGAAGCTTTCTTT
NA | NA | TRBJ1-2 | TRBV7-9 | CASSLVVGDGYTF | TGTGCCAGCAGCTTAGTAGTAGGCGATGGCTACACCTTC
NA | NA | TRBJ1-2 | TRBV5-5 | CASSLGASYGYTF | TGTGCCAGCAGCTTAGGGGCGTCATATGGCTACACCTTC
NA | TRBD1 | TRBJ2-3 | TRBV2 | CASSLGTGGDTQYF | TGTGCCAGCAGCCTCGGGACAGGGGGAGATACGCAGTATTTT
NA | NA | TRBJ2-1 | TRBV19 | CASSTPTGLQGYNNNEQFF | TGTGCCAGTAGTACCCCCACCGGATTACAGGGCTACAATAACAATGAGCAGTTCTTC
many | NA | TRBJ1-1 | TRBV19 | CASTTDGNTEAFF | TGTGCCAGTACCACCGACGGGAACACTGAAGCTTTCTTT
once | NA | TRBJ1-4 | TRBV7-2 | CASSFEVQSGKLFF | TGTGCCAGCAGCTTTGAAGTCCAATCCGGAAAACTGTTTTTT
NA | TRBD1 | TRBJ2-1 | TRBV5-4 | CASSVRDSYNEQFF | TGTGCCAGCAGCGTCCGGGACAGTTACAATGAGCAGTTCTTC
NA | TRBD1 | TRBJ1-1 | TRBV9 | CAGSSGTGSEAFF | TGTGCCGGCAGCTCCGGGACAGGGTCTGAAGCTTTCTTT
many | NA | TRBJ1-2 | TRBV19 | CASSIGGNSYTF | TGTGCCAGTAGTATAGGGGGTAACAGCTACACCTTC
NA | NA | TRBJ2-5 | TRBV4-1 | CASSQDGAETQYF | TGCGCCAGCAGCCAGGATGGGGCGGAGACCCAGTACTTC
NA | NA | TRBJ1-2 | TRBV29-1 | CSAQGPTDYGYTF | TGCAGCGCGCAGGGACCCACGGACTATGGCTACACCTTC
once | NA | TRBJ1-1 | TRBV10-3 | CAISQDNMNTEAFF | TGTGCCATCAGTCAGGACAACATGAACACTGAAGCTTTCTTT
NA | NA | TRBJ1-4 | TRBV15 | CATSTKTGIGAEKLFF | TGTGCCACCAGCACCAAGACAGGAATTGGCGCTGAAAAACTGTTTTTT
NA | NA | TRBJ2-7 | TRBV5-6 | CASSLGQGKAYEQYF | TGTGCCAGCAGCTTGGGGCAGGGTAAGGCCTACGAGCAGTACTTC
NA | NA | TRBJ1-1 | TRBV7-9 | CASRLNTGTEAFF | TGTGCCAGCAGGCTAAATACGGGCACTGAAGCTTTCTTT
NA | NA | TRBJ2-3 | TRBV25-1 | CARKGSDTQYF | TGTGCCAGAAAAGGATCAGATACGCAGTATTTT
many | NA | TRBJ2-2 | TRBV6-4 | CASTAYPNTGELFF | TGTGCCAGCACAGCTTACCCGAACACCGGGGAGCTGTTTTTT
NA | TRBD1 | TRBJ1-1 | TRBV29-1 | CSVFGQGEVYTEAFF | TGCAGCGTTTTCGGACAGGGGGAAGTGTACACTGAAGCTTTCTTT
many | TRBD2 | TRBJ2-7 | TRBV9 | CASSGREAPYEQYF | TGTGCCAGCAGCGGGCGGGAGGCCCCCTACGAGCAGTACTTC
NA | NA | TRBJ2-5 | TRBV12-3/TRBV12-4 | CASSYANQETQYF | TGTGCCAGCAGTTACGCGAATCAAGAGACCCAGTACTTC
NA | NA | TRBJ1-5 | TRBV2 | CASTDLVGKPQHF | TGTGCCAGCACCGACCTAGTAGGGAAGCCCCAGCATTTT
NA | NA | TRBJ2-1 | TRBV20-1 | CSASEGLGYNEQFF | TGCAGTGCTAGTGAGGGACTTGGTTACAATGAGCAGTTCTTC
NA | TRBD2 | TRBJ2-3 | TRBV24-1 | CATSDAVAGGPADTQYF | TGTGCCACCAGTGATGCCGTAGCGGGAGGGCCCGCAGATACGCAGTATTTT